This T cell receptor beta chain was recorded in a study of T cell responses to AZD1222 COVID-19 vaccine (dated by TCRdb to about 2021). Regarding the study in general: A total of more than 230 trial participants underwent TCR sequencing, of whom about 210 had received two doses of AZD1222 and roughly 26 had received two doses of the MenACWY control vaccine. Trial participants were enrolled into age subgroups of 18-55, 56-69 and 70-plus years, which contained 148, 28 and 57 TCR-sequenced participants, respectively.

The meaning of the sample's time point label: about 28 days (+/-7) after the second vaccine dose. AZD1222 recipients with second doses at about 4 weeks or about 12 weeks were pooled, because spike-specific TCR depth and breadth did not differ between schedules. Samples from vaccinated people were obtained from the UK trials COV001 and COV002, which included a single-blind randomized controlled phase 2/3 trial of AZD1222 (ChAdOx1 nCoV-19) in healthy adults. For TCRbeta chain sequencing, PBMC samples were collected from trial participants at day 0 and at day 28 after the second dose. The CDR3 regions of human TCRbeta chains were analyzed by immunosequencing. Per the authors' processing: TCRs in the repertoires were compared against a reference library of SARS-CoV-2-specific TCRs that had been generated with the MIRA antigen-specificity platform. Breadth was defined as the fraction of unique TCRs that were SARS-CoV-2-associated, and depth was defined as the fraction of total T cells that were SARS-CoV-2-associated. Using the MIRA data, every spike-specific TCR was mapped to the spike region that the TCR reacted to and assigned to either a CD4 or a CD8 class. Log10-transformed breadth and depth values were compared by one-way ANOVA with Sidak's multiple comparisons tests. TCRdb holds this immuneACCESS table with in-frame rearrangements only. Some clones are missing; in checked studies, unresolved V genes explain under half, and the rest has no known cause. V and J calls and clone size come straight from that table; D and trimming were deduced from the DNA. The sample contains some 130,000 clones, around 92% of them found a single time. In total, the top ten clones hold 3% to 4% of the sample.

What the authors observed across the whole study: The vaccine-associated CD4 TCRs covered the entire spike protein, and the dominant responses fell in regions 160-218 and 743-854. Reportedly, almost half of the unique spike-specific TCRs recognized epitopes lying outside the regions that are mutated in the B.1.351 and B.1.1.7 variants. No day 14 peak-response samples were available, so repertoires were characterized only after the peak T cell response. Participants were mostly white British and included more females than males, and it was suggested by the authors that clonal diversity may have been underestimated. Conclusions about previously exposed vaccinees are limited, since just five or six AZD1222 recipients were seropositive for SARS-CoV-2 at baseline. The 56-69-year group was small, and its depth increase did not reach significance, likely because of low power. After two AZD1222 doses, both the breadth and the depth of spike-specific TCRs were significantly higher than at day 0 and than in MenACWY recipients.

From a lookup of the germline V gene, CDR1 and CDR2 are ENHRY and SYGVKD. From its cysteine to its phenylalanine, the CDR3 spans 12 amino acids. This entry keeps only the CDR3 DNA: 36 bases, framed from base 1. Compared with germline, V lacks 9 bases and J lacks 3 bases; bases without a gene match: 4. This clone has just a few counts. No cognate antigen has been identified for it. Base qualities were left out, and no much larger clone turns up one base away. The TCR originated in an adult who received the AZD1222 COVID-19 vaccine. The chain is encoded by TRBV10-3 joined to TRBJ2-7, with 8 central nucleotides matching TRBD2. Sequencing was performed on peripheral blood, taken 28 days after the second AZD1222 dose. The DNA sequence is as follows: TGTGCCATTGGGACTAGTCTCTACGAGCAGTACTTC. Translated, it reads CAIGTSLYEQYF.